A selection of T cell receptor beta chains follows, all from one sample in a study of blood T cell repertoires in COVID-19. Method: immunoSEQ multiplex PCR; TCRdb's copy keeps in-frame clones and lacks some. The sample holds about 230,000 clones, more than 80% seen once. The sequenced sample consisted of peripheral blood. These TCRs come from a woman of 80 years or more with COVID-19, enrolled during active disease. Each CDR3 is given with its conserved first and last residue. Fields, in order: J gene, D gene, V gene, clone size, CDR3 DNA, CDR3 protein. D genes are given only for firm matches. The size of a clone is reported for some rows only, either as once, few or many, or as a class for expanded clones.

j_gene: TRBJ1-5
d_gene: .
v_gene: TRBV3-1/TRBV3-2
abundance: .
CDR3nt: TGTGCCAGCAGCCTGACAGCCAGCAATCAGCCCCAGCATTTT
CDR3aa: CASSLTASNQPQHF

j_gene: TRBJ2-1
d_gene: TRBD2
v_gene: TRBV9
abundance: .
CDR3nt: TGTGCCAGCAGCTCTCGGGGGAGCGGGAGCCACAATGAGCAGTTCTTC
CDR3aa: CASSSRGSGSHNEQFF

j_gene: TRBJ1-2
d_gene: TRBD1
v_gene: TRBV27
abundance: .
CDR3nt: TGTGCCAGCAGTTCGCCCGGGACAGGGGATTATGGCTACACCTTC
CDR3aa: CASSSPGTGDYGYTF

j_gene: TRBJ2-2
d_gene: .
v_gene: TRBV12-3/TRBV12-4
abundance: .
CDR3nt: TGTGCCAGCAGATTCTCTGCAGCCGGGGAGCTGTTTTTT
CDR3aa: CASRFSAAGELFF

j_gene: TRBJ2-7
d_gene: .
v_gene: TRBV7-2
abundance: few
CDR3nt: TGTGCCAGCAGCTTAGTGAAAATTGGAACTAGAAACGAGCAGTACTTC
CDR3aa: CASSLVKIGTRNEQYF

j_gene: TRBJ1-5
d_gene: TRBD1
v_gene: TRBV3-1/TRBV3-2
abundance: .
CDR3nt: TGTGCCAGCCGCCCAGTTGGACAGGGGCCTAGTAATAGCAATCAGCCCCAGCATTTT
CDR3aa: CASRPVGQGPSNSNQPQHF

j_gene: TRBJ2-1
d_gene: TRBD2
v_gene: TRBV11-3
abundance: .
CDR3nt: TGTGCCAGCAGCCCCGGGACTAGCGGGAGTAATGAGCAGTTCTTC
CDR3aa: CASSPGTSGSNEQFF

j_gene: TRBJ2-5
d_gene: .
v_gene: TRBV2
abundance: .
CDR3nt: TGTGCCAGCATGAGGAGAGAGACCCAGTACTTC
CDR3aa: CASMRRETQYF

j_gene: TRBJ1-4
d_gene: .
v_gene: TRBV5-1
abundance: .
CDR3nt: TGCGCCAGCAGCTTCTCGGAGGGAAGAAATGAAAAACTGTTTTTT
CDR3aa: CASSFSEGRNEKLFF

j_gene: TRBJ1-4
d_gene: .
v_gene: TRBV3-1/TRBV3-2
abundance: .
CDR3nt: TGTGCCAGCAGCCAAATGAAGCCTGAAAAACTGTTTTTT
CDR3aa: CASSQMKPEKLFF

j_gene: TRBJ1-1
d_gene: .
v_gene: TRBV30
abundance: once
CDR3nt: TGTGCCTGGAGTGAAGGAGGGAACACTGAAGCTTTCTTT
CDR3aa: CAWSEGGNTEAFF

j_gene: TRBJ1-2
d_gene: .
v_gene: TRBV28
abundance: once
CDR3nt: TGTGCCAGCAGTTTTCCGGGCCTCTCGGGGGATGGCTACACCTTC
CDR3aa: CASSFPGLSGDGYTF

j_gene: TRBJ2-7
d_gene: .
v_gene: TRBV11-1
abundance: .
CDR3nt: TGTGCCAGCCGGGAGACCGTCTCACCTTTCTACGAGCAGTACTTC
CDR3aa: CASRETVSPFYEQYF

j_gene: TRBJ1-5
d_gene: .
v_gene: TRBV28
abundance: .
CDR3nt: TGTGCCAGCAGTTACGGGACATGGCAGCCCCAGCATTTT
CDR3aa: CASSYGTWQPQHF

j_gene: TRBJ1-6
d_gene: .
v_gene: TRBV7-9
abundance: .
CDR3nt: TGTGCCAGCAGCTTAGAAGCAGGGGATCCCCTCCACTTT
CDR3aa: CASSLEAGDPLHF

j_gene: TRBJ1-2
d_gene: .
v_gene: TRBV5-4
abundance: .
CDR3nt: TGTGCCAGCAGCGAAGACAGCTATGGCCAGCATGGCTACACCTTC
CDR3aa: CASSEDSYGQHGYTF

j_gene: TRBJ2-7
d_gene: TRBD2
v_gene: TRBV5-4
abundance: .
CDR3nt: TGTGCCAGCCGGGGGGGCCATAACTACGAGCAGTACTTC
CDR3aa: CASRGGHNYEQYF

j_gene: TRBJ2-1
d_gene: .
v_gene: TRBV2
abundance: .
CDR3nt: TGTGCCAGCAGCAGAACGAATGAGCAGTTCTTC
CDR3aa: CASSRTNEQFF

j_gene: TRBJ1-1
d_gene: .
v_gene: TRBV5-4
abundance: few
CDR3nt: TGTGCCAGCAGCTTACAGGGTTCCTCTGAAGCTTTCTTT
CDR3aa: CASSLQGSSEAFF

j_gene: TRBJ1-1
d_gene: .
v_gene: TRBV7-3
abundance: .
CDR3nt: TGTGCCAGCAGCACACAGGGTTTTGGCACTGAAGCTTTCTTT
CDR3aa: CASSTQGFGTEAFF

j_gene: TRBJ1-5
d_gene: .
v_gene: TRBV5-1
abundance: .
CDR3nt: TGCGCCAGCAGCTTGGGGTCAGGGAGCAATCAGCCCCAGCATTTT
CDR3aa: CASSLGSGSNQPQHF

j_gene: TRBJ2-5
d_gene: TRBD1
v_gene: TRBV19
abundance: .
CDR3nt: TGTGCCAGTAGGAGACGGGACAGGGGGTTTGAGACCCAGTACTTC
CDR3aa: CASRRRDRGFETQYF

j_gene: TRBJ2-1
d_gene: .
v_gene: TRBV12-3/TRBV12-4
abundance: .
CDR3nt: TGTGCCAGCAGTTTGGGGGGAGCAGGTGAGCAGTTCTTC
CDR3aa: CASSLGGAGEQFF

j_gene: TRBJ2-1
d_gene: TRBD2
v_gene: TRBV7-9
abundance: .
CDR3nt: TGTGCCAGCAGCTCCGGGACTAGCGGAAACAATGAGCAGTTCTTC
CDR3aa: CASSSGTSGNNEQFF

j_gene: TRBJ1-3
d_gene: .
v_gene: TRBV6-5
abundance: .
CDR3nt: TGTGCCAGCACCTCGGGAGGAACTGGAAACACCATATATTTT
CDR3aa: CASTSGGTGNTIYF

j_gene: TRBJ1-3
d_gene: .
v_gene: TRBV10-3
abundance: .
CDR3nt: TGTGCCATCGGGGAGGCGTCCTCTGGAAACACCATATATTTT
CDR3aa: CAIGEASSGNTIYF

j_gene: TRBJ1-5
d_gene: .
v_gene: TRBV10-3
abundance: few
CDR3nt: TGTGCCATCAGTGAGAAGCAGGGCGGACAGCCCCAGCATTTT
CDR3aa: CAISEKQGGQPQHF

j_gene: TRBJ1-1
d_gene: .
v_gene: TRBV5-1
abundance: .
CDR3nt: TGCGCCAGCAGCCCTTCGTTAGTCATGAACACTGAAGCTTTCTTT
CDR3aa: CASSPSLVMNTEAFF

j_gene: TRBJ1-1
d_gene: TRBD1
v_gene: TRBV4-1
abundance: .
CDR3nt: TGCGCCAGCAGCCAAGGCGGGGACAGGGGGCGTGGGGCTTTCTTT
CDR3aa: CASSQGGDRGRGAFF

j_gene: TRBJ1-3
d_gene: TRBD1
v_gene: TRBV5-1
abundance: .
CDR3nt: TGCGCCAGCAGCTTGACCGGACAGGCTGGAAACACCATATATTTT
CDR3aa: CASSLTGQAGNTIYF

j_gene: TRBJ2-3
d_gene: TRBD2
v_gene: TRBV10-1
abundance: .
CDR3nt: TGCGCCAGCAGTGAGTCAGGGACTAGGACAGATACGCAGTATTTT
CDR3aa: CASSESGTRTDTQYF

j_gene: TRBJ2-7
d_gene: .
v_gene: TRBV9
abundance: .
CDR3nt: TGTGCCAGCAGCCCAGGGGGGATCGGATCCGAGCAGTACTTC
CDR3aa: CASSPGGIGSEQYF

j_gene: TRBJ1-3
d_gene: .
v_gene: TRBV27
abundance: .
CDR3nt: TGTGCCAGCAGTTTACGCCAGGGGTCCAGCTCTGGAAACACCATATATTTT
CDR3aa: CASSLRQGSSSGNTIYF

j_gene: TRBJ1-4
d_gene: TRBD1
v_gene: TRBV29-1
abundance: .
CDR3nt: TGCAGCGGTTACAGGGGGGAAAAACTGTTTTTT
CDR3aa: CSGYRGEKLFF

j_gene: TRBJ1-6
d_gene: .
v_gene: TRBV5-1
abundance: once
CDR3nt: TGCGCCAGCAGCTTGGCAGGGGACAATTCACCCCTCCACTTT
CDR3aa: CASSLAGDNSPLHF

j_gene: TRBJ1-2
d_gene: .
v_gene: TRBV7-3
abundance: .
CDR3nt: TGTGCCAGCAGCCAAACGGGCAGGGGAGTTGATGGCTACACCTTC
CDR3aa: CASSQTGRGVDGYTF

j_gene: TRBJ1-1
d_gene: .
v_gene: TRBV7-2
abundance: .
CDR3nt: TGTGCCAGCAGCTTAGCTCGGGGATGGAACACTGAAGCTTTCTTT
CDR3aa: CASSLARGWNTEAFF

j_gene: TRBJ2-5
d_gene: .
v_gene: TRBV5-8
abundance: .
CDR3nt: TGTGCCAGCAGCGGCGCAGGGAAGGGGCAAGAGACCCAGTACTTC
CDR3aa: CASSGAGKGQETQYF

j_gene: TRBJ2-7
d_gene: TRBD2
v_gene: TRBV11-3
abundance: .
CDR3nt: TGTGCCAGCAGCCCCGGACTAGCGGGAGTCCACGAGCAGTACTTC
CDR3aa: CASSPGLAGVHEQYF

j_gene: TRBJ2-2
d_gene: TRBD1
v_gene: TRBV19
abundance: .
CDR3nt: TGTGCCAGTAGTGTCCTCTCGGGACAGGGGGCTTTTTTCAGAACCGGGGAGCTGTTTTTT
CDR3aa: CASSVLSGQGAFFRTGELFF

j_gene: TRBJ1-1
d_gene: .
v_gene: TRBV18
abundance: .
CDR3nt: TGTGCCAGTTTGTTCCAGGTGAACACTGAAGCTTTCTTT
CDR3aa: CASLFQVNTEAFF

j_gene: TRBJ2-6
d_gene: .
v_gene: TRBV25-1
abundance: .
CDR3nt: TGTGCCAGCAGTGAATCCCCCCGTGCTGGGGCCAACGTCCTGACTTTC
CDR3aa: CASSESPRAGANVLTF

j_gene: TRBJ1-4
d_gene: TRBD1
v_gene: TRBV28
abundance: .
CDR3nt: TGTGCCAGCAGTTTATACTCCGGGACAGGTGGTGAAAAACTGTTTTTT
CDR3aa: CASSLYSGTGGEKLFF

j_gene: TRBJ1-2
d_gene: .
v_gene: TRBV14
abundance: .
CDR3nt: TGTGCCAGCAGCCAAGTAGGGGGTTACCGTGGCTACACCTTC
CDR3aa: CASSQVGGYRGYTF

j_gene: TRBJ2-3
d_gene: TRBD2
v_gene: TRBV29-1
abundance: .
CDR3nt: TGCAGCGTTAAAGGACTAGCGGCCACAGATACGCAGTATTTT
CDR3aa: CSVKGLAATDTQYF

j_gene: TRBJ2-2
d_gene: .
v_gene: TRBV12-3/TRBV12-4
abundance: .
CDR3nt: TGTGCCAGCAGCCGCGACACCGGGGAGCTGTTTTTT
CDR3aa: CASSRDTGELFF

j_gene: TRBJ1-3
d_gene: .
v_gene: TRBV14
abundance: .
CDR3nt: TGTGCCAGCAGCCTATACTCAAACTCTGGAAACACCATATATTTT
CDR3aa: CASSLYSNSGNTIYF

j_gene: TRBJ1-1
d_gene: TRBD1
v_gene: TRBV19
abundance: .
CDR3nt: TGTGCCAGTAGATCCGGGACAGGGATCAAGGCTGAAGCTTTCTTT
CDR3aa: CASRSGTGIKAEAFF

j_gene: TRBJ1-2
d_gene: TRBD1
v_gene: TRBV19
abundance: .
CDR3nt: TGTGCCAGTAGCCGGGACAGGGGTTCCGGCTACACCTTC
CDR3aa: CASSRDRGSGYTF

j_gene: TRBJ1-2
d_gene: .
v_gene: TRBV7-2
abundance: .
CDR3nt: TGTGCCAGCAGCTTAAGGAGGACGGATCCCTATGGCTACACCTTC
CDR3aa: CASSLRRTDPYGYTF

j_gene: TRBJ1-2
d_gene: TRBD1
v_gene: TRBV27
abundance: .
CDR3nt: TGTGCCAGCAGTCACTGGGACAGGAAAAACTATGGCTACACCTTC
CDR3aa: CASSHWDRKNYGYTF

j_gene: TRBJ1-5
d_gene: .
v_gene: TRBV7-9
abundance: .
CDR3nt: TGTGCCAGCAGCCCGGACTTCCCCAATCAGCCCCAGCATTTT
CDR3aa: CASSPDFPNQPQHF

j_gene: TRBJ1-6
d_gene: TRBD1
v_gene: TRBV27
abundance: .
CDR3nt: TGTGCCAGCAGTTTTGGCGACAGGGTGAATTCACCCCTCCACTTT
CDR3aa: CASSFGDRVNSPLHF

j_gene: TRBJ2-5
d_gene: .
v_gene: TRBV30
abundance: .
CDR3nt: TGTGCCGGTTCGAGGTACCAAGAGACCCAGTACTTC
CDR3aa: CAGSRYQETQYF

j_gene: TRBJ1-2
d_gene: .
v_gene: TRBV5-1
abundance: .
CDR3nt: TGCGCCAGCAGCTTGGGGACAAGCTCTAACTATGGCTACACCTTC
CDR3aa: CASSLGTSSNYGYTF

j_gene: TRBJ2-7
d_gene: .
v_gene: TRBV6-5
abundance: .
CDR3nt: TGTGCCAGCAGTTACTCGGCCCAGTACGAGCAGTACTTC
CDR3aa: CASSYSAQYEQYF

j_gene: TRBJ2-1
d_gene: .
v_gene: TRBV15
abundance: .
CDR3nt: TGTGCCACCAGCAGAGGTTCGTCCTACAATGAGCAGTTCTTC
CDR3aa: CATSRGSSYNEQFF

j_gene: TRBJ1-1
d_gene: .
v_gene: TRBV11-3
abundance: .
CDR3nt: TGTGCCAGCATCCCGTCCCGGGGGGACACTGAAGCTTTCTTT
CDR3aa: CASIPSRGDTEAFF

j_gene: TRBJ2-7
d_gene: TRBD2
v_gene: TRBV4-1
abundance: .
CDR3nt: TGCGCCAGCTCCCTCTCGGCGCGGGAGGGGGACGAGCAGTACTTC
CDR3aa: CASSLSAREGDEQYF

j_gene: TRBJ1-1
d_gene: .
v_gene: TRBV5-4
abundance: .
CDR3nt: TGTGCCAGCAGCTTTCAGGGCGGTAGCGAAGCTTTCTTT
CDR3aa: CASSFQGGSEAFF